A selection of T cell receptor beta chains follows, all from one sample in a study of blood T cell repertoires in COVID-19. Sequencing used immunoSEQ multiplex PCR; TCRdb keeps in-frame clones, though not all of them. The sample yields some 200,000 clones, 70% to 85% seen once. Input material: PBMCs or T cells enriched from blood (not recorded which). The source is a woman aged 60-75 years with acute COVID-19. Both conserved end residues are part of each CDR3. The D gene is left open where the match is weak. Where a row states a size, it is once, few, many or the class of an expanded clone; other rows omit it.

CDR3nt	CDR3aa	j_gene	v_gene	d_gene	abundance
TGTGCCAGCAGCCAAATGACTAGCAGTGCATCCGAGCAGTACTTC	CASSQMTSSASEQYF	TRBJ2-7	TRBV3-1/TRBV3-2	TRBD2	.
TGTGCCAGCAGCCAAGACAGGTCCGCGGATACGCAGTATTTT	CASSQDRSADTQYF	TRBJ2-3	TRBV14	.	few
TGCGCCAGCAGCGGAGACAGGATCCTCTATGGCTACACCTTC	CASSGDRILYGYTF	TRBJ1-2	TRBV4-3	.	.
TGTGCCAGTAGTCCAGGGCACACCGGGGAGCTGTTTTTT	CASSPGHTGELFF	TRBJ2-2	TRBV19	.	once
TGCAGCGTTGGACGGTTAAGGGGAGAGACCCAGTACTTC	CSVGRLRGETQYF	TRBJ2-5	TRBV29-1	.	.
TGTGCCAGCAGCGTCTCGACAGGGGGAAGGAACACTGAAGCTTTCTTT	CASSVSTGGRNTEAFF	TRBJ1-1	TRBV7-9	TRBD1	once
TGCAGCGTTGTCGGGACAGGGAGCAATCAGCCCCAGCATTTT	CSVVGTGSNQPQHF	TRBJ1-5	TRBV29-1	TRBD1	.
TGTGCCAGCAGCGAACAGTTTGAAGCTTTCTTT	CASSEQFEAFF	TRBJ1-1	TRBV7-9	.	.
TGTGCCAGCTATCGGACAGGGACGACCACTGAAGCTTTCTTT	CASYRTGTTTEAFF	TRBJ1-1	TRBV27	TRBD1	once
TGTGCCAGCATCCATAGGGGGAGGGGCGGCCTCTATGGCTACACCTTC	CASIHRGRGGLYGYTF	TRBJ1-2	TRBV7-7	.	.
TGTGCCAGCAGTGAGGCAGGGGGCCAGACCCAGTACTTC	CASSEAGGQTQYF	TRBJ2-5	TRBV6-4	TRBD1	once
TGTGCCAGCAGCCCGGGGGGGAAAAACACCATATATTTT	CASSPGGKNTIYF	TRBJ1-3	TRBV6-5	.	.
TGTGCCTGGAGCAAACAGGGGTGGTTTGGCTACACCTTC	CAWSKQGWFGYTF	TRBJ1-2	TRBV30	TRBD1	.
TGTGCCAGCAGTTTTCTTAACAGGGAGGGTGAAAAACTGTTTTTT	CASSFLNREGEKLFF	TRBJ1-4	TRBV28	.	.
TGCAGCGGACTTGAGAGGTATCAAACCTCACGCACAGATACGCAGTATTTT	CSGLERYQTSRTDTQYF	TRBJ2-3	TRBV29-1	.	.
TGTGCCAGCAGCTTATCCGGGACAGGGGGCGCGTACTCTGGAAACACCATATATTTT	CASSLSGTGGAYSGNTIYF	TRBJ1-3	TRBV7-9	TRBD1	.
TGTGCCAGCAGCCAGGACAGGGTCGGCTACACCTTC	CASSQDRVGYTF	TRBJ1-2	TRBV6-5	TRBD1	.
TGTGCCAGCAGTTTATGGACAGGGGATGGCAATCAGCCCCAGCATTTT	CASSLWTGDGNQPQHF	TRBJ1-5	TRBV27	TRBD1	.
TGTGCCAGCAGCCAAGGGGACTTCCAGGTCTCTGGAAACACCATATATTTT	CASSQGDFQVSGNTIYF	TRBJ1-3	TRBV3-1/TRBV3-2	.	.
TGCAGCGTTGCCAAGGGACAGCATGGCTACACCTTC	CSVAKGQHGYTF	TRBJ1-2	TRBV29-1	TRBD1	.
TGTGCCAGCTCCCTAAGGGGAGGGAGGGGCAATCAGCCCCAGCATTTT	CASSLRGGRGNQPQHF	TRBJ1-5	TRBV18	.	once
TGTGCCAGCAGCTTAGACAGAACTGAAGCTTTCTTT	CASSLDRTEAFF	TRBJ1-1	TRBV11-3	.	.
TGTGCCAGCAGCTTAGAAAGTACGAGGAACACTGAAGCTTTCTTT	CASSLESTRNTEAFF	TRBJ1-1	TRBV7-2	.	.
TGTGCCAGCAGCCCCCAAAATGAGCAGTTCTTC	CASSPQNEQFF	TRBJ2-1	TRBV7-8	.	.
TGTGCCATCACGCGGGGGGGCCGATCACCCCTCCACTTT	CAITRGGRSPLHF	TRBJ1-6	TRBV7-9	.	once
TGTGCCAGCAGTGATTCGGCAGGGGATGAAAAACTGTTTTTT	CASSDSAGDEKLFF	TRBJ1-4	TRBV25-1	.	.
TGTGCCTGGAGCGGACAAGCTGGAGAGACCCAGTACTTC	CAWSGQAGETQYF	TRBJ2-5	TRBV30	.	few
TGTGCCAGCAGCAAGGGACAGGGTGCAACTAATGAAAAACTGTTTTTT	CASSKGQGATNEKLFF	TRBJ1-4	TRBV21-1	.	.
TGTGCCAGCAGGGATAGACAGGGGTCTGGGGCCAACGTCCTGACTTTC	CASRDRQGSGANVLTF	TRBJ2-6	TRBV11-2	TRBD1	.
TGTGCCAGCAGCTTGAATTCGGGACAGGGTTGGGGTGGCTACACCTTC	CASSLNSGQGWGGYTF	TRBJ1-2	TRBV5-4	TRBD1	.
TGTGCCAGCCGGGGACTAGCGGGCTACAATGAGCAGTTCTTC	CASRGLAGYNEQFF	TRBJ2-1	TRBV27	TRBD2	.
TGTGCCAGCAGGACCGGGGGGGGAGAGACCCAGTACTTC	CASRTGGGETQYF	TRBJ2-5	TRBV7-2	TRBD2	.
TGTGCCAGCAGAAGACAGACGAACACTGAAGCTTTCTTT	CASRRQTNTEAFF	TRBJ1-1	TRBV12-3/TRBV12-4	.	.
TGTGCCAGCTCAGTCGCCGGGACAGGGGGTGAAAAACTGTTTTTT	CASSVAGTGGEKLFF	TRBJ1-4	TRBV18	TRBD1	.
TGTGCCAGCTCACCGACAGGGGTTGGAACTAATGAAAAACTGTTTTTT	CASSPTGVGTNEKLFF	TRBJ1-4	TRBV18	TRBD1	.
TGCGCCAGCAGCTTGGGTTCTGGGGCCGGGGCCAACGTCCTGACTTTC	CASSLGSGAGANVLTF	TRBJ2-6	TRBV5-1	.	.
TGCAGTGCTAGTCGGGCCTACGAGCAGTACTTC	CSASRAYEQYF	TRBJ2-7	TRBV20-1	.	.
TGCAGCGTTTTCCGAAGAGGGACAGGGGTCTATGGCTACACCTTC	CSVFRRGTGVYGYTF	TRBJ1-2	TRBV29-1	TRBD1	.
TGCGCCAGCAGCTTGGCTGGAGGGTTCAATGAGCAGTTCTTC	CASSLAGGFNEQFF	TRBJ2-1	TRBV5-1	.	.
TGTGCCACCAGCAGAGAACAGGGCCACACTGAAGCTTTCTTT	CATSREQGHTEAFF	TRBJ1-1	TRBV15	.	.
TGTGCCAGTACCAATCGGTTTCCCCTCTCTGGAAACACCATATATTTT	CASTNRFPLSGNTIYF	TRBJ1-3	TRBV19	.	.
TGTGCCAGTAGTCGAGGGACTAGCACAGATACGCAGTATTTT	CASSRGTSTDTQYF	TRBJ2-3	TRBV19	.	.
TGTGCCAGCAGAGCGGGAGGGCCAGTAGATACGCAGTATTTT	CASRAGGPVDTQYF	TRBJ2-3	TRBV6-5	TRBD2	.
TGTGCCAGCAGATACAAAACAGGGGGGAGCTATGGCTACACCTTC	CASRYKTGGSYGYTF	TRBJ1-2	TRBV6-2/TRBV6-3	TRBD1	.
TGTGCCAGCAGTCCAAAAAACTATGGCTACACCTTC	CASSPKNYGYTF	TRBJ1-2	TRBV12-3/TRBV12-4	.	.
TGTGCCAGCAGCCAATTTGGAGCTGGCGAGCAGTACTTC	CASSQFGAGEQYF	TRBJ2-7	TRBV3-1/TRBV3-2	.	.
TGTGCCAGCATGGTTCAGGGACTTCCTAACTATGGCTACACCTTC	CASMVQGLPNYGYTF	TRBJ1-2	TRBV28	.	.
TGTGCCAGCAGCTTGTACCGGACAGGGAACACTGAAGCTTTCTTT	CASSLYRTGNTEAFF	TRBJ1-1	TRBV5-4	TRBD1	.
TGTGCCAGCTCCCCCGGAGCCGGGACAGGGGGAGAGACCCAGTACTTC	CASSPGAGTGGETQYF	TRBJ2-5	TRBV18	TRBD1	.
TGTGCCAGCCGCAGCATTCGGTCAGGGCCGGGTAGAAATGAGCAGTTCTTC	CASRSIRSGPGRNEQFF	TRBJ2-1	TRBV11-2	.	.
TGTGCCAGCCGGGGACAGGGTAATGAAAAACTGTTTTTT	CASRGQGNEKLFF	TRBJ1-4	TRBV12-3/TRBV12-4	TRBD1	few
TGTGCCAGCAGCTTTAAAACAGCCACTTTGAATACGCAGTATTTT	CASSFKTATLNTQYF	TRBJ2-3	TRBV7-2	.	.